This T cell receptor (beta chain) derives from a study of identifying expanded T cells in peripheral blood. Findings and limits, study-wide: Two-week clone count variance significantly increased as total template count grew.

Collection occurred without any documented infections or immune events in donors. This table comes from immunoSEQ multiplex PCR, and its TCRdb copy is limited to in-frame clones, with some not included. This sample has 84,000 or so clones, with roughly 90% found just once. CDR3 length: 18 residues. V was shortened by 3 bases and J by 3 bases, with 24 bases between the two germline ends. The germline V gene has CDR1 LNHDA and CDR2 SQIVND (reference sequence). Regarding this clone: Antigen unknown.

The chain couples TRBV19 to TRBJ2-7; a weak D match, TRBD1 (6 bases). The sequenced sample was blood. The clonotype originates from a person aged 18-69 years in good health. CDR3 residues: CASSITSTQDSWNYEQYF. Written as DNA, the CDR3 is TGTGCCAGTAGTATCACATCTACTCAGGACAGTTGGAACTACGAGCAGTACTTC.